The clone carrying this T cell receptor beta chain was detected many times. Its matching antigen is unknown. The sample is drawn from a study of T cells in Graves' hyperthyroidism and ophthalmopathy. Study results and caveats: Clonotypes that were expanded in thyroid above 0.001 mostly appeared in blood too.

From RNA transcripts, TCR beta CDR3 regions were amplified. The HTBI primer set drove a first-round RT-PCR of the TCR CDR3. TCRdb redid the calling of the multiplex PCR reads with MiXCR, one entry per CDR3 protein. The sample consists of hundreds of thousands of distinct CDR3 sequences, about a fifth of them appearing once. CDR3 length: 16 residues. With V trimmed by 4 bases and J by 1 base, 2 bases remained unmatched. Germline loops: CDR1 LGHDT, CDR2 YNNKEL (reference sequence). V is TRBV3-1 and J is TRBJ2-1; 12 bases are a match to TRBD2. The sample was blood. The clonotype comes from a man aged 30 to 45 with Graves' ophthalmopathy. The CDR3 sequence is CASSPTSGRSYNEQFF. The CDR3 DNA sequence: TGTGCCAGCAGCCCTACTAGCGGGAGGTCCTACAATGAGCAGTTCTTC.